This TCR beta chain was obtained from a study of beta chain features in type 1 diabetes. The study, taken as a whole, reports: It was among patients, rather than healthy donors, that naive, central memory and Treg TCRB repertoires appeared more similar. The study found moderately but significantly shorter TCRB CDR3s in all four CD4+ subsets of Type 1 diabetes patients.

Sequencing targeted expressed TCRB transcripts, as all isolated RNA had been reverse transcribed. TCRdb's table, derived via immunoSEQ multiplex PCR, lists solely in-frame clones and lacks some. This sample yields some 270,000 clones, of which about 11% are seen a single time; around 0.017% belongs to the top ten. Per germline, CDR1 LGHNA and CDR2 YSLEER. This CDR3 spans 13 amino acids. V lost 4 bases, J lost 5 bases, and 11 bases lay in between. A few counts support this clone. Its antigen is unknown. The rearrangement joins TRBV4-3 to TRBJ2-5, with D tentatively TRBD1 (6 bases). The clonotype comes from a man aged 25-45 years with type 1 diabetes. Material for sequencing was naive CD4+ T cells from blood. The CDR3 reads CASSRQVRETQYF. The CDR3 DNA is TGCGCCAGCAGCCGACAGGTTCGGGAGACCCAGTACTTC.